The 30 T cell receptor beta chains below come from one sample, sequenced in a study of blood T cell repertoires in COVID-19. TCRdb keeps only in-frame clones here, not all; method: immunoSEQ multiplex PCR. The sample lists around 71,000 clones; roughly 80% were seen once. The sequenced sample consisted of peripheral blood. The receptors were sampled from a man in his sixties or seventies with acute or convalescent COVID-19.

This sequence joins TRBV20-1 and TRBJ2-3; 10 bases agree with TRBD2. Trimming cost V 3 bases and J 6 bases; bases outside gene matches: 6. Per the germline V gene, CDR1 is DFQATT and CDR2 is SNEGSKA (reference sequence). The CDR3 is 14 residues long. CDR3 sequence: CSASLAGEADTQYF. CDR3 nucleotide sequence: TGCAGTGCTAGTCTAGCGGGAGAGGCGGATACGCAGTATTTT.

The V call is TRBV20-1, the J call TRBJ2-2; 10 nucleotides agree with TRBD2. The trim removed 3 bases at V and 3 bases at J, leaving 10 bases unmatched. Looked up from germline, CDR1 is DFQATT and CDR2 is SNEGSKA (reference sequence). This CDR3 is 17 amino acids long. The CDR3 region is CSASRGLATSYTGELFF. The CDR3 DNA reads as TGCAGTGCTAGTAGGGGACTAGCGACCAGTTACACCGGGGAGCTGTTTTTT.

V usage is TRBV18 and J usage is TRBJ2-3; a possible D gene is TRBD1 (6 bases). The CDR3 is 15 amino acids. The V gene's germline CDR1 is KGHSH and CDR2 LQKENI. V shed 3 bases and J shed 1 base, with 11 bases lying between them. The CDR3 DNA reads TGTGCCAGCTCACCCTCCAGGGGAGGCACAGATACGCAGTATTTT. Residues: CASSPSRGGTDTQYF.

In its sample, this clone was seen a few times. This chain uses TRBV3-1 (or the pseudogene TRBV3-2) with TRBJ1-6, with 10 positions matching TRBD1. The CDR3 totals 18 residues. V lost 4 bases and J lost 9; bases outside the gene matches: 15. Germline V gene lookup returns CDR1 LGHDT and CDR2 YNNKEL (reference sequence). CDR3 nucleotides: TGTGCCAGCAGCCTCAGATGGGACAGGGGATTGGCCCTTTCACCCCTCCACTTT. Amino acids: CASSLRWDRGLALSPLHF.

The V call is TRBV7-9, the J call TRBJ2-5; D possibly corresponds to TRBD2 (5 bases). CDR1 and CDR2 from the germline V gene are SEHNR and FQNEAQ (reference sequence). The CDR3 is made up of 15 amino acids. V was clipped by 4 bases and J by 2 bases, with 14 bases between them. CDR3 sequence reads: CASSSIGRTQETQYF. The CDR3 nucleotides are TGTGCCAGCAGCTCCATCGGCAGGACTCAAGAGACCCAGTACTTC.

The chain couples TRBV9 to TRBJ2-3; D might be TRBD2 (6 bases). Germline lookup yields CDR1 SGDLS and CDR2 YYNGEE. The CDR3 sequence is 14 residues long. The V end lost 4 bases, the J end lost 0 bases, and 9 bases lay between the germline ends. The CDR3 spells CASSPGTSTDTQYF. The DNA of the CDR3 is TGTGCCAGCAGCCCGGGGACTAGCACAGATACGCAGTATTTT. The full variable domain, its missing parts supplied by reference TRBV9 and TRBJ2-3, is DSGVTQTPKHLITATGQRVTLRCSPRSGDLSVYWYQQSLDQGLQFLIQYYNGEERAKGNILERFSAQQFPDLHSELNLSSLELGDSALYFCASSPGTSTDTQYFGPGTRLTVL.

V is TRBV27 and J is TRBJ2-7; 8 bases line up with TRBD2. The CDR3 is 16 amino acids. V gave up 3 bases and J gave up 0 bases; unmatched junction bases: 7. Germline values: CDR1 MNHEY, CDR2 SMNVEV (reference sequence). The chain's CDR3 is CASSLTSVQPSYEQYF. The CDR3 DNA sequence: TGTGCCAGCAGTTTGACTAGCGTGCAACCCTCCTACGAGCAGTACTTC.

This chain joins TRBV20-1 and TRBJ2-1, with D perhaps TRBD2 (6 bases). Trimming pared 5 bases from V and 12 bases from J, leaving 11 bases between. This CDR3 is 10 amino acids long. Germline lookup yields CDR1 DFQATT and CDR2 SNEGSKA (reference sequence). CDR3 protein: CSAPRGLQFF. The CDR3 DNA reads as TGCAGTGCTCCACGGGGACTGCAGTTCTTC.

The J gene is TRBJ1-1, the V gene TRBV19; D is undetermined. CDR3 size: 11 residues. CDR1 and CDR2 (germline): LNHDA, SQIVND (reference sequence). V was shortened by 7 bases and J by 8 bases, with 11 bases between the two germline ends. The CDR3 reads CASTIGTEAFF. CDR3 nucleotide sequence: TGTGCCAGTACCATCGGTACCGAAGCTTTCTTT.

The V gene is TRBV28, the J gene TRBJ1-3, with D possibly matching TRBD1 (6 bases). The CDR3 runs to 13 residues. CDR1 and CDR2 (germline): MDHEN, SYDVKM. V shed 3 bases and J shed 8 bases, with 11 bases lying between them. As DNA, the CDR3 is TGTGCCAGCAGTTTTTACAGGGTCGACACCATATATTTT. It is translated as CASSFYRVDTIYF.

V is TRBV7-6 and J is TRBJ2-1; the match to TRBD2 covers 10 bases. The V segment lost 3 bases and the J segment 6 bases; nucleotides outside the gene matches: 5. The CDR3 has 15 residues. Looked up from germline, CDR1 is SGHVS and CDR2 is FNYEAQ. CDR3 in DNA: TGTGCCAGCAGCTTTACTGCTAGCGGGAGCAATGAGCAGTTCTTC. It encodes CASSFTASGSNEQFF.

The chain employs TRBV5-4 and TRBJ1-6; tentatively, D is TRBD1 (6 bases). Trimming removed 4 bases at V and 10 bases at J, with 15 bases between. Germline V gene sequence: CDR1 SGHNT, CDR2 YYREEE (reference sequence). This CDR3 is 14 amino acids long. The DNA of the CDR3 is TGTGCCAGCAGCCCCAATGGGGGGGCCTCACCCCTCCACTTT. Protein: CASSPNGGASPLHF.

The gene calls are TRBV24-1 and TRBJ2-2; D is possibly TRBD2 (6 bases). The germline gives CDR1 KGHDR, CDR2 SFDVKD. V shed 4 bases and J shed 6 bases, with 23 bases lying between them. The CDR3 runs to 18 residues. CDR3 loop: CATSDPRKSGPSAGELFF. DNA for the CDR3: TGTGCCACCAGTGACCCGAGAAAGAGCGGGCCAAGTGCCGGGGAGCTGTTTTTT.

The chain is built from TRBV27 and TRBJ2-7; 8 bases agree with TRBD2. V shed 1 base, J shed 7 bases, and the junction held 9 bases outside the gene matches. Looked up from germline, CDR1 is MNHEY and CDR2 is SMNVEV (reference sequence). CDR3 length: 15 residues. The CDR3 is CASSLWTGGPREQYF. CDR3 in DNA: TGTGCCAGCAGTTTATGGACGGGAGGGCCGAGGGAGCAGTACTTC.

The gene calls are TRBV11-3 and TRBJ2-3; 7 bases fit TRBD2. CDR3 size: 15 residues. Per the germline V gene, CDR1 is SGHNT and CDR2 is YENEEA. Germline trimming cut 6 bases from V and 1 base from J; bases unmatched to any gene: 7. CDR3 in DNA: TGTGCCAGCAGTCCCACAAGCGGGGGCACAGATACGCAGTATTTT. This encodes CASSPTSGGTDTQYF.

This clone was counted only a few times. The chain links TRBV28 to TRBJ2-3, with 10 bases matching TRBD1. The germline V gene has CDR1 MDHEN and CDR2 SYDVKM. The CDR3 spans 15 residues. The J segment lost 3 bases and the V segment lost 3 bases, leaving 3 bases of the junction unmatched. The CDR3 loop reads CASSLGTGATDTQYF. The CDR3 DNA follows: TGTGCCAGCAGTTTGGGGACAGGGGCTACAGATACGCAGTATTTT.

V and J are TRBV28 and TRBJ1-4; 12 bases map to TRBD1. Germline CDR1 and CDR2: MDHEN and SYDVKM. The CDR3 is made up of 18 amino acids. Losses at the gene ends were 6 bases for V and 6 bases for J; bases not matched to a gene: 14. The CDR3: CASSPPGQGASLDEKLFF. CDR3 in DNA: TGTGCCAGCAGCCCACCGGGACAGGGGGCGTCTTTGGATGAAAAACTGTTTTTT.

In DNA, the CDR3 is TGTGCCAGCAGTTCGGGACAGGGGGCAGGTGAGCAGTTCTTC. This codes for CASSSGQGAGEQFF. V and J are TRBV27 and TRBJ2-1, with 12 positions matching TRBD1. Germline CDR1 and CDR2: MNHEY and SMNVEV (reference sequence). The V gene end was trimmed by 4 bases and the J gene end by 9 bases; junction bases not matched to a gene: 4. The CDR3 sequence is 14 residues long.

Only a few counts were recorded for this clone. In DNA form, the CDR3 reads TGTGCCAGCAGCCAAGGTAAAGGGAGGATCTCCTACGAGCAGTACTTC. It encodes CASSQGKGRISYEQYF. This chain uses TRBV3-1 (or the pseudogene TRBV3-2) with TRBJ2-7; tentative D call: TRBD2 (6 bases). Per the germline V gene, CDR1 is LGHDT and CDR2 is YNNKEL (reference sequence). The V and J ends lost 1 base and 0 bases respectively, with 13 bases between them. The CDR3 is 16 amino acids.

V and J are TRBV7-2 and TRBJ1-1; D is undetermined. From germline, CDR1 is SGHTA and CDR2 FQGNSA. Trimming removed 2 bases at V and 6 bases at J, with 16 bases between. The CDR3 contains 15 residues. The CDR3 protein is CASSLKSGGYAEAFF. The CDR3 DNA is TGTGCCAGCAGCTTAAAAAGTGGCGGTTACGCTGAAGCTTTCTTT.

CDR3 nucleotide sequence: TGTGCCACTACCCGCATCGACAATCAGCCCCAGCATTTT. Amino acid sequence: CATTRIDNQPQHF. The chain couples TRBV6-5 to TRBJ1-5; D uncertain. The CDR3 length is 13 residues. V dropped 10 bases and J dropped 3 bases, with 13 bases sitting between them. Germline-derived CDR1 and CDR2 are MNHEY and SVGAGI.

This chain connects TRBV6-5 to TRBJ1-6; TRBD1 might be the D (5 bases). This CDR3 comprises 16 residues. Trimming left V 2 bases short and J 7 bases short, with 15 bases between. The germline gives CDR1 MNHEY, CDR2 SVGAGI. The CDR3 sequence is CASSYGSRQRNSPLHF. The CDR3 region has the DNA TGTGCCAGCAGTTACGGTTCACGACAGAGAAATTCACCCCTCCACTTT.

The rearrangement links TRBV6-5 to TRBJ1-2; D may be TRBD1 (6 bases). The CDR3 spans 16 residues. Between the trimmed V and J ends, which lost 4 bases and 7 bases, there was a span of 22 bases. Germline lookup yields CDR1 MNHEY and CDR2 SVGAGI. The CDR3 bases are TGTGCCAGCAGTTTTGCGGGGGGGCGAGGTCTCCGTGGCTACACCTTC. Protein sequence: CASSFAGGRGLRGYTF.

V and J are TRBV28 and TRBJ1-3, with D possibly matching TRBD1 (5 bases). Germline CDR1 MDHEN, CDR2 SYDVKM. The V and J ends lost 8 bases and 2 bases respectively, with 22 bases between them. The CDR3 is 17 residues long. CDR3 sequence (DNA): TGTGCCAGCCTCTCCCACGGGGGGGGAGAAGCTGGAAACACCATATATTTT. It translates to CASLSHGGGEAGNTIYF.

The chain uses TRBV2 and TRBJ2-6; 10 positions match TRBD1. Trimming at V came to 11 bases and at J to 0 bases, leaving 16 bases not matched to a gene. The CDR3 extends over 19 amino acids. Germline CDR1 reads SNHLY; CDR2 reads FYNNEI. The DNA for the CDR3 is TGTGCCCGAGAGACCGGGACAGGGGAAAGGGACTCTGGGGCCAACGTCCTGACTTTC. As protein: CARETGTGERDSGANVLTF.

This clone was seen once. CDR3 bases: TGCGCCAGCAGCTCGATAGGACAGGGTGGTGTCACCGGGGAGCTGTTTTTT. It codes for CASSSIGQGGVTGELFF. J is TRBJ2-2 and V is TRBV5-1; 8 bases line up with TRBD1. The junction had 11 bases not matched to a gene; V was cut back by 3 bases and J by 4 bases. Germline V gives CDR1 SGHRS, CDR2 YFSETQ. This CDR3 comprises 17 residues.

This clone was recorded once. V and J are TRBV6-6 and TRBJ2-4; TRBD1 matches 8 bases. J was trimmed by 3 bases and V by 7 bases; bases with no gene match: 11. This CDR3 has 16 residues. Looked up from germline, CDR1 is MNHNY and CDR2 is SVGAGI (reference sequence). This CDR3 is CASIQGTGGGKNIQYF. The CDR3 DNA follows: TGTGCCAGCATTCAGGGGACAGGTGGTGGCAAAAACATTCAGTACTTC.

This clone was seen a single time. This rearrangement joins TRBV6-5 to TRBJ1-6; 9 bases map to TRBD1. The length of the CDR3 is 15 residues. Germline V gives CDR1 MNHEY, CDR2 SVGAGI. J lost 10 bases, V lost 0 bases, and 4 bases had no gene match. CDR3 loop: CASSYSRQGGSPLHF. DNA for the CDR3: TGTGCCAGCAGTTACTCGAGACAGGGGGGGTCACCCCTCCACTTT.

The chain recombines TRBV7-3 with TRBJ2-3; D ambiguous. The V and J ends lost 5 bases and 0 bases respectively, with 3 bases between them. Germline-derived CDR1 and CDR2 are SGHTA and FQGTGA. The CDR3 extends over 12 amino acids. Here the CDR3 reads CASSQSTDTQYF. CDR3 DNA: TGTGCCAGCAGCCAGAGCACAGATACGCAGTATTTT.

V gene TRBV6-5 combines with J gene TRBJ1-4; a weak D match, TRBD1 (6 bases). This CDR3 comprises 16 residues. Germline CDR1 MNHEY, CDR2 SVGAGI. With 0 bases removed from V and 5 bases from J, the gap between germline ends came to 13 bases. The CDR3 spells CASSYSGRGSNEKLFF. As DNA, the CDR3 is TGTGCCAGCAGTTACTCCGGCAGGGGCTCAAATGAAAAACTGTTTTTT.